The subject of this entry is one TCR beta chain. Its matching antigen is unknown. This CDR3 is 13 amino acids long. The germline CDR1 and CDR2 sequences are SGDLS and YYNGEE. Trimming pared 0 bases from V and 2 bases from J, leaving 5 bases between. This record belongs to a study of CD4+ T cells in melanoma. Study observations and caveats: A reported correlation linked neoantigen-specific CD4+ T cells to CD8+, macrophage and B cell function. Neoantigen-specific CD4+ T cells in melanoma reportedly had diverse differentiation states.

TCRdb's copy holds only in-frame clones and misses some; the assay was immunoSEQ multiplex PCR. This table has 9,900 or so clones, around 78% appearing once. Sequencing was performed on cells from a culture (not recorded whether cultured in vitro). The chain carries TRBV9 and TRBJ1-2, with D uncertain. The TCR originated in a human donor with melanoma. The CDR3 DNA follows: TGTGCCAGCAGCGTAGATCACAACTATGGCTACACCTTC. It encodes CASSVDHNYGYTF.